The 26 T cell receptor beta chains presented below share a single source sample, sequenced in a study of blood T cell repertoires in COVID-19. Using immunoSEQ multiplex PCR, the repertoire was profiled, and TCRdb retains in-frame clones only, with some absent. This sample has approximately 220,000 clones, with roughly 85% found just once. The sample was PBMCs or T cells enriched from blood (not recorded which). The receptor set was obtained from a woman aged 50 to 65 who had been exposed to COVID-19.

This clone was counted only a few times. The chain links TRBV3-1 (or the pseudogene TRBV3-2) to TRBJ2-1, with 10 bases fitting TRBD1. Germline V gene sequence: CDR1 LGHDT, CDR2 YNNKEL (reference sequence). The CDR3 runs to 14 residues. V was clipped by 2 bases and J by 7 bases; unmatched bases: 2. CDR3 protein: CASSQSGQGNEQFF. CDR3 bases: TGTGCCAGCAGCCAATCGGGACAGGGGAATGAGCAGTTCTTC.

The rearrangement joins TRBV5-6 to TRBJ2-3; 9 bases align to TRBD1. Trimming removed 0 bases from V and 1 base from J; junction bases left unmatched: 6. The germline V gene has CDR1 SGHDT and CDR2 YYEEEE. This CDR3 comprises 17 residues. CDR3 in amino acids: CASSLEQGASGTDTQYF. The CDR3 nucleotides are TGTGCCAGCAGCTTGGAACAGGGGGCCAGTGGCACAGATACGCAGTATTTT.

This chain uses TRBV5-1 with TRBJ2-7; D gene uncertain. Trimming took off 4 bases at V and 8 bases at J, with 7 bases between the two ends. This CDR3 comprises 10 residues. Germline CDR1 is SGHRS and CDR2 is YFSETQ. CDR3 DNA sequence: TGCGCCAGCAGCACAGAAAAGCAGTACTTC. Residues: CASSTEKQYF.

The chain recombines TRBV9 with TRBJ1-5, with 8 bases matching TRBD1. CDR3 length equals 16 residues. The J segment lost 4 bases and the V segment lost 3 bases, leaving 9 bases of the junction unmatched. CDR1 and CDR2 (germline): SGDLS, YYNGEE. This CDR3 is CASSAVSGTGNQPQHF. DNA of the CDR3: TGTGCCAGCAGCGCCGTGAGCGGGACAGGTAATCAGCCCCAGCATTTT.

The table lists this clone with a few counts. The V gene is TRBV7-9, the J gene TRBJ2-2; D gene unclear. Germline values: CDR1 SEHNR, CDR2 FQNEAQ (reference sequence). The V and J ends lost 3 bases and 4 bases respectively, with 12 bases between them. The CDR3 length is 15 residues. CDR3 DNA: TGTGCCAGCAGCTTTTCCAGTTTCAGCACCGGGGAGCTGTTTTTT. Translating it yields CASSFSSFSTGELFF. The whole variable domain, filled in from reference TRBV7-9 and TRBJ2-2, reads DTGVSQNPRHKITKRGQNVTFRCDPISEHNRLYWYRQTLGQGPEFLTYFQNEAQLEKSRLLSDRFSAERPKGSFSTLEIQRTEQGDSAMYLCASSFSSFSTGELFFGEGSRLTVL.

The chain uses TRBV19 and TRBJ1-5; maybe TRBD1 (6 bases). The CDR3 consists of 14 residues. CDR1 LNHDA and CDR2 SQIVND come from the germline V gene (reference sequence). V was cut by 6 bases and J by 4 bases, with 13 bases left in between. The CDR3 DNA reads as TGTGCCAGTAGGGGGGACATGGGGAATCAGCCCCAGCATTTT. Protein product: CASRGDMGNQPQHF.

In its sample, this clone was seen a few times. The rearrangement links TRBV3-1 (or the pseudogene TRBV3-2) to TRBJ1-1; a weak D match, TRBD1 (5 bases). Trimming took 1 base from V and 1 from J, leaving 13 bases between them. The CDR3 length is 16 residues. CDR1 is LGHDT, CDR2 YNNKEL, per germline (reference sequence). In DNA form, the CDR3 reads TGTGCCAGCAGCCAAGCAGTTGGGGGGGGGAACACTGAAGCTTTCTTT. The encoded protein is CASSQAVGGGNTEAFF.

The V call is TRBV18, the J call TRBJ2-7, with TRBD1 matching 9 bases. CDR1 and CDR2 from the germline V gene are KGHSH and LQKENI. This CDR3 region has 16 residues. V lost 4 bases, J lost 5 bases, and 12 bases stayed unmatched. In DNA form, the CDR3 reads TGTGCCAGCTCACGGACTCTCGGGACAGGGCGGCACGAGCAGTACTTC. Protein product: CASSRTLGTGRHEQYF.

The chain recombines TRBV5-1 with TRBJ2-5, with 11 nucleotides matching TRBD1. Germline V gene data show CDR1 as SGHRS and CDR2 as YFSETQ. V lost 3 bases, J lost 9 bases, and 7 bases stayed unmatched. There are 14 residues in the CDR3. DNA of the CDR3: TGCGCCAGCAGCTCCGGACAGGGGGCCGGAGCCCAGTACTTC. Amino acid sequence: CASSSGQGAGAQYF.

The chain combines TRBV5-1 with TRBJ1-2; D is possibly TRBD1 (6 bases). Per the germline V gene, CDR1 is SGHRS and CDR2 is YFSETQ. CDR3 length: 15 amino acids. V gave up 4 bases and J gave up 5 bases, with 18 bases separating them. In DNA form, the CDR3 reads TGCGCCAGCAGCCAAACGGGGACAATTGGATATGGCTACACCTTC. Translated: CASSQTGTIGYGYTF.

The chain is built from TRBV28 and TRBJ2-5, with TRBD2 as a possible D gene (7 bases). V was trimmed by 3 bases and J by 5 bases, leaving 10 bases between them. Per germline, CDR1 MDHEN and CDR2 SYDVKM. The CDR3 runs to 13 residues. The CDR3 DNA sequence: TGTGCCAGCAGTTTCGGGGGGCGGGAGACCCAGTACTTC. Protein: CASSFGGRETQYF. Supplemented by reference TRBV28 and TRBJ2-5, the full variable domain reads DVKVTQSSRYLVKRTGEKVFLECVQDMDHENMFWYRQDPGLGLRLIYFSYDVKMKEKGDIPEGYSVSREKKERFSLILESASTNQTSMYLCASSFGGRETQYFGPGTRLLVL.

The rearrangement joins TRBV2 to TRBJ1-5; the D gene is possibly TRBD1 (5 bases). This CDR3 comprises 15 residues. The ends were cut back, 0 bases at V and 6 bases at J, with 12 bases in the middle. Germline-derived CDR1 and CDR2 are SNHLY and FYNNEI. The CDR3 sequence is CASSEASREAQPQHF. As DNA, the CDR3 is TGTGCCAGCAGTGAAGCCAGCAGGGAGGCTCAGCCCCAGCATTTT.

This clone appeared a few times. V usage is TRBV10-3 and J usage is TRBJ2-3; tentatively, D is TRBD2 (5 bases). Per the germline V gene, CDR1 is ENHRY and CDR2 is SYGVKD. This CDR3 spans 13 amino acids. V shed 11 bases and J shed 0 bases, with 12 bases lying between them. For the CDR3, the DNA is TGTGCCTCTAGCCCGCCGAGCACAGATACGCAGTATTTT. Translation gives CASSPPSTDTQYF.

CDR3 DNA sequence: TGTGCCAGCGGACTTTACACCTACTCCTACGAGCAGTACTTC. As protein: CASGLYTYSYEQYF. The rearrangement uses TRBV5-6 and TRBJ2-7; a weak D match, TRBD2 (5 bases). V lost 7 bases and J lost 0, with 14 bases in between. This CDR3 comprises 14 residues. Germline lookup yields CDR1 SGHDT and CDR2 YYEEEE.

The chain combines TRBV7-2 with TRBJ2-1; 14 bases align to TRBD2. Trimming took 1 base from V and 9 from J; bases not matched to a gene: 11. Germline loops: CDR1 SGHTA, CDR2 FQGNSA. The CDR3 totals 18 residues. The CDR3 loop reads CASSLVVAGLAGVIEQFF. The CDR3 DNA is TGTGCCAGCAGCTTAGTGGTCGCGGGACTAGCGGGGGTTATTGAGCAGTTCTTC.

The rearrangement joins TRBV27 to TRBJ2-5, with 8 positions matching TRBD2. The junction had 2 bases not matched to a gene; V was cut back by 4 bases and J by 7 bases. Germline CDR1 and CDR2: MNHEY and SMNVEV (reference sequence). CDR3 length equals 12 residues. CDR3 in amino acids: CASSSRGGTQYF. The DNA for the CDR3 is TGTGCCAGCAGTTCCCGGGGGGGGACCCAGTACTTC.

V and J are TRBV9 and TRBJ1-6; possibly TRBD1 for D (5 bases). The V and J ends lost 3 bases and 7 bases respectively, with 17 bases between them. The CDR3 sequence is 16 residues long. The germline V gene encodes CDR1 SGDLS and CDR2 YYNGEE. CDR3 DNA sequence: TGTGCCAGCAGCGAGTCGCGCGGAGGGGCGAATTCACCCCTCCACTTT. This gives the protein CASSESRGGANSPLHF.

This chain connects TRBV19 to TRBJ1-3; possible D gene TRBD1, 6 bases. This CDR3 is 13 amino acids long. Germline V CDR1 and CDR2: LNHDA, SQIVND (reference sequence). The ends were cut back, 8 bases at V and 0 bases at J, with 8 bases in the middle. In nucleotides, the CDR3 is TGTGCCAGTGGACAGAACTCTGGAAACACCATATATTTT. Its protein product is CASGQNSGNTIYF.

V and J are TRBV6-5 and TRBJ2-7; no clear D gene. This CDR3 spans 11 amino acids. V dropped 4 bases and J dropped 9 bases, with 10 bases sitting between them. Per the germline V gene, CDR1 is MNHEY and CDR2 is SVGAGI. The CDR3, as DNA: TGTGCCAGCAGTTTAGGTCGGGTGCAGTACTTC. It encodes CASSLGRVQYF.

The J gene is TRBJ2-5, the V gene TRBV27; a possible D gene is TRBD1 (5 bases). The length of the CDR3 is 13 residues. V lost 6 bases, J lost 2 bases, and 10 bases lay in between. Looked up from germline, CDR1 is MNHEY and CDR2 is SMNVEV (reference sequence). The CDR3 is CASRSGYQETQYF. The CDR3 nucleotides read TGTGCCAGCAGATCAGGGTATCAAGAGACCCAGTACTTC.

This chain links TRBV9 with TRBJ1-1; 10 bases agree with TRBD1. Looked up from germline, CDR1 is SGDLS and CDR2 is YYNGEE. The CDR3 loop spans 15 amino acids. After removal of 3 bases from V and 4 bases from J, the junction contained 6 bases not matched to a gene. This CDR3 reads CASSADRGRSTEAFF. The CDR3 DNA is TGTGCCAGCAGCGCCGACAGGGGGCGAAGCACTGAAGCTTTCTTT.

The chain has TRBV4-3 and TRBJ2-1, with D hard to call. This CDR3 contains 13 residues. Germline CDR1 LGHNA, CDR2 YSLEER. V was clipped by 3 bases and J by 10 bases, with 13 bases between them. CDR3 in amino acids: CASSHREVGEQFF. The CDR3 DNA follows: TGCGCCAGCAGCCACCGAGAGGTCGGGGAGCAGTTCTTC.

CDR3 sequence: CAVSGQGSTEAFF. CDR3 nucleotide sequence: TGTGCCGTTTCCGGGCAGGGGTCCACTGAAGCTTTCTTT. The chain links TRBV28 to TRBJ1-1, with D perhaps matching TRBD1 (6 bases). CDR1 is MDHEN, CDR2 SYDVKM, per germline. Deletions cut 11 bases from V and 4 bases from J, with 17 bases between. This CDR3 region has 13 residues.

V gene TRBV6-5 combines with J gene TRBJ2-7; TRBD1 matches at 7 bases. Germline V CDR1 and CDR2: MNHEY, SVGAGI. J lost 0 bases, V lost 8 bases, and 7 bases had no gene match. CDR3 length equals 14 residues. For the CDR3, the DNA is TGTGCCAGCGGGGGACAGCTTTTCTCCTACGAGCAGTACTTC. Its protein product is CASGGQLFSYEQYF.

The V call is TRBV2, the J call TRBJ2-3; perhaps TRBD1 as D (5 bases). With 8 bases removed from V and 1 base from J, the gap between germline ends came to 7 bases. The CDR3 is 12 amino acids. Germline CDR1 reads SNHLY; CDR2 reads FYNNEI. The CDR3 region is CASSQGTDTQYF. The CDR3 coding sequence is TGTGCCAGCTCACAGGGCACAGATACGCAGTATTTT.

The gene calls are TRBV28 and TRBJ1-6; tentatively, D is TRBD1 (6 bases). CDR3 length: 15 residues. V lost 3 bases, J lost 8 bases, and 14 bases lay in between. Germline CDR1 reads MDHEN; CDR2 reads SYDVKM. CDR3 amino acids: CASSLGADQYSPLHF. The CDR3 DNA follows: TGTGCCAGCAGTTTGGGGGCGGACCAATATTCACCCCTCCACTTT.